The sequence of this T cell receptor (beta chain) was determined in a study of blood T cell repertoires in COVID-19. Looking at the study overall: Material from acute and convalescent COVID-19 was sourced from the United States, Italy and Spain. PBMCs, B-cell-depleted T cells, or T cells were the source of the cDNA or gDNA that made up the material.

Trimming removed 6 bases from V and 2 bases from J, with 28 bases in between. Germline loops: CDR1 MNHEY, CDR2 SMNVEV (reference sequence). This CDR3 is 19 amino acids long. In the source study's methods: Reference gene primers were amplified, and this amplification served to estimate nucleated cell counts. TCRdb's table, derived via immunoSEQ multiplex PCR, lists solely in-frame clones and lacks some. V, J and clone size are taken as reported in that table, and D and trimming were inferred from the DNA itself. The data hold approximately 110,000 clones, with nearly 85% observed a single time. V and J are TRBV27 and TRBJ1-2; tentative D call: TRBD1 (5 bases). The origin of this receptor is a woman aged 45-65 years with acute or convalescent COVID-19. Input material: peripheral blood. CDR3 nucleotide sequence: TGTGCCAGCAGCCATAAGCGGGGCCCAGGGCAGCTAGCCAACTATGGCTACACCTTC. Amino acid sequence: CASSHKRGPGQLANYGYTF.